The entry below describes one TCR beta chain. Its matching antigen is unknown. A 120-subject validation cohort, separate from the approximately 700-subject first cohort, supplied the donors. The protocol was immunoSEQ multiplex PCR, while the TCRdb copy is restricted to in-frame clones and leaves out a portion. The data contain around 190,000 clones, roughly 81% of them seen just once; the ten biggest clones take up over 0.95%. This sample is drawn from a study of cytomegalovirus exposure and HLA in healthy donors. Trimming left V 3 bases short and J 5 bases short, with 19 bases between. Germline CDR1 is MNHEY and CDR2 is SMNVEV (reference sequence). The CDR3 spans 16 residues. Study observations and caveats: In the 130 or so validation repertoires, just under 95% of cluster scores exceeded 0, per a later analysis. The listing of roughly 160 TCR beta chains classed them as cytomegalovirus-associated. Across donors, most TCRs were seen rarely, yet some public ones were widespread.

The sequenced sample consisted of PBMCs. This chain uses TRBV27 with TRBJ2-5; maybe TRBD2 (6 bases). This sequence originates from a woman aged 25 to 39 in good health and CMV-seronegative. CDR3 DNA: TGTGCCAGCAGTTTTTCAGCGGGTGGGTTCGGGGAGACCCAGTACTTC. This encodes CASSFSAGGFGETQYF.